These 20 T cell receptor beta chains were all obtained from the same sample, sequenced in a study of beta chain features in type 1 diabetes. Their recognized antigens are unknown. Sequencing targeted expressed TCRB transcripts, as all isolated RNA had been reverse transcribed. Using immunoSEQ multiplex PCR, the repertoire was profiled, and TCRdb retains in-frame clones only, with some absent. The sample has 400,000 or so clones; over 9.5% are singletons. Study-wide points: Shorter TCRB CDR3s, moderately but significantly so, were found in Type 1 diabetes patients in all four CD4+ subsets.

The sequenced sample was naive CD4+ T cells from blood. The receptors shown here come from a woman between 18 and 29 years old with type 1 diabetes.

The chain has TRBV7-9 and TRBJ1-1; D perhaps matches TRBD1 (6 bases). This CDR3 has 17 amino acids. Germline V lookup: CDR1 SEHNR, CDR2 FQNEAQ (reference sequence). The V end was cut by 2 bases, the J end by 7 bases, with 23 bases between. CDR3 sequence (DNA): TGTGCCAGCAGCTTAACGTCTAGGACAGCCGTCAGAGATGAAGCTTTCTTT. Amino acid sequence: CASSLTSRTAVRDEAFF. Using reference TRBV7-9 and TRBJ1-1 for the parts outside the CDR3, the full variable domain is DTGVSQNPRHKITKRGQNVTFRCDPISEHNRLYWYRQTLGQGPEFLTYFQNEAQLEKSRLLSDRFSAERPKGSFSTLEIQRTEQGDSAMYLCASSLTSRTAVRDEAFFGQGTRLTVV.

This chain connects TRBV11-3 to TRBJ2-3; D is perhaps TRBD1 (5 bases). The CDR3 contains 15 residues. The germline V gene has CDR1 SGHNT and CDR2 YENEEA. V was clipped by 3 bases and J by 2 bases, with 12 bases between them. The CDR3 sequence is CASSFGQGDTDTQYF. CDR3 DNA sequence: TGTGCCAGCAGCTTTGGTCAGGGCGACACAGATACGCAGTATTTT.

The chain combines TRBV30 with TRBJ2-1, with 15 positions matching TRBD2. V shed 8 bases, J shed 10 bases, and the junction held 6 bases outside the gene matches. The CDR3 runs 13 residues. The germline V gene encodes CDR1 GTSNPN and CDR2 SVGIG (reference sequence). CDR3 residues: CARTSGRAGEQFF. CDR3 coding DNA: TGTGCCCGGACTAGCGGGAGGGCCGGGGAGCAGTTCTTC.

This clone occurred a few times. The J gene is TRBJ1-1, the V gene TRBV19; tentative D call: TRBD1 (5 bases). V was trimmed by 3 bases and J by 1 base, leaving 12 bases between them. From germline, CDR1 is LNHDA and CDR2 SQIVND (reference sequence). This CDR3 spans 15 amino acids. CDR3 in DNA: TGTGCCAGTAGTATCCCTCGGACACAGAACACTGAAGCTTTCTTT. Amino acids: CASSIPRTQNTEAFF.

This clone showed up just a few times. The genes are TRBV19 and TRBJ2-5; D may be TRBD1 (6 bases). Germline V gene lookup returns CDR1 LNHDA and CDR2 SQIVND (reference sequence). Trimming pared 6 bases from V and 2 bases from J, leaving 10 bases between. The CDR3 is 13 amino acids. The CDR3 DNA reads TGTGCCAGTAGACCGGGACAACAAGAGACCCAGTACTTC. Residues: CASRPGQQETQYF. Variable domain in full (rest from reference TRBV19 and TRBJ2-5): DGGITQSPKYLFRKEGQNVTLSCEQNLNHDAMYWYRQDPGQGLRLIYYSQIVNDFQKGDIAEGYSVSREKKESFPLTVTSAQKNPTAFYLCASRPGQQETQYFGPGTRLLVL.

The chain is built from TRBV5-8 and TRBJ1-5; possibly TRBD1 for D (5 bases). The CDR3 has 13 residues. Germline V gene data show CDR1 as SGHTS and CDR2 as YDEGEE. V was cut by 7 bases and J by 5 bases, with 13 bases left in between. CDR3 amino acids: CASAVGPDQPQHF. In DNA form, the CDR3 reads TGTGCCAGCGCTGTGGGGCCCGATCAGCCCCAGCATTTT.

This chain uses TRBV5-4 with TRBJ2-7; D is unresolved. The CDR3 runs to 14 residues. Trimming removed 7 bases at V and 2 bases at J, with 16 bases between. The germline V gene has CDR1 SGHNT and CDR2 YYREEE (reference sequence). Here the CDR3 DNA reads TGTGCCAGCTCCGAGAGAGCTACGCCCTACGAGCAGTACTTC. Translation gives CASSERATPYEQYF.

The CDR3 here is CASSRDRGRKDTQYF. The CDR3 nucleotides read TGTGCCAGCAGTCGGGACAGGGGACGAAAGGATACGCAGTATTTT. The chain is built from TRBV7-3 and TRBJ2-3, with 10 bases aligning to TRBD1. This CDR3 region has 15 residues. V dropped 6 bases and J dropped 6; count of bases not matched to a gene: 9. Germline loops: CDR1 SGHTA, CDR2 FQGTGA.

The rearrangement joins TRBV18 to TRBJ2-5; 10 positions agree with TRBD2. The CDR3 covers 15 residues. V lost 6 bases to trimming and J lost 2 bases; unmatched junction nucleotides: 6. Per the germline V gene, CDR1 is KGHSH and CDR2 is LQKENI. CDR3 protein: CASSPGTSVQETQYF. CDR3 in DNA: TGTGCCAGCTCCCCCGGGACTAGCGTTCAAGAGACCCAGTACTTC.

The CDR3 is CASSTGVGEQYF. CDR3 DNA: TGTGCCAGCAGTACAGGGGTTGGCGAGCAGTACTTC. This rearrangement joins TRBV7-2 to TRBJ2-7, with 7 bases that match TRBD1. CDR3 length equals 12 residues. V was clipped by 6 bases and J by 6 bases; unmatched bases: 5. Germline V lookup: CDR1 SGHTA, CDR2 FQGNSA.

In nucleotides, the CDR3 is TGCAGCGTGCTCCCACAGGGGGGATCAGGTGGAAACATTCAGTACTTC. It specifies CSVLPQGGSGGNIQYF. The chain couples TRBV29-1 to TRBJ2-4; 8 nucleotides match TRBD1. The V gene's germline CDR1 is SQVTM and CDR2 ANQGSEA. This CDR3 is built from 16 residues. V gave up 6 bases and J gave up 6 bases; unmatched junction bases: 16.

CDR3 in DNA: TGTGCCAGCAGCTTGAACAGGGGAGAGCACATTCAGTACTTC. Translating gives CASSLNRGEHIQYF. V usage is TRBV7-2 and J usage is TRBJ2-4, with 7 bases matching TRBD1. There are 14 residues in the CDR3. With V trimmed by 3 bases and J by 8 bases, 7 bases remained unmatched. Germline assignment: CDR1 SGHTA and CDR2 FQGNSA.

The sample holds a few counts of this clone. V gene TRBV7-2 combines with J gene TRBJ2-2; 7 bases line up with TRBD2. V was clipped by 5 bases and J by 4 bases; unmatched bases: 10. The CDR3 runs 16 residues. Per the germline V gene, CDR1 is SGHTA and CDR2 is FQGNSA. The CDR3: CASSGVGRAVTGELFF. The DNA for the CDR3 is TGTGCCAGCAGCGGGGTTGGGAGGGCAGTCACCGGGGAGCTGTTTTTT.

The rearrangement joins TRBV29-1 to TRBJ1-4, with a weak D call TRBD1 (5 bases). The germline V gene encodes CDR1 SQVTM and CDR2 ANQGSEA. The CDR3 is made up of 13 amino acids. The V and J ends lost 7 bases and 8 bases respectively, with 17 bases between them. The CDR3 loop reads CSATGPRGEKLFF. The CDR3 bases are TGCAGCGCGACCGGGCCCCGGGGGGAAAAACTGTTTTTT.

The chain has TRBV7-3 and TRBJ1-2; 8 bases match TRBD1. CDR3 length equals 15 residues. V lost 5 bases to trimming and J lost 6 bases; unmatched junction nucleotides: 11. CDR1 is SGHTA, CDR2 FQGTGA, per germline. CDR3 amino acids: CASSNPGGGSHGYTF. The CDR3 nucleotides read TGTGCCAGCAGCAATCCAGGGGGCGGCAGTCATGGCTACACCTTC.

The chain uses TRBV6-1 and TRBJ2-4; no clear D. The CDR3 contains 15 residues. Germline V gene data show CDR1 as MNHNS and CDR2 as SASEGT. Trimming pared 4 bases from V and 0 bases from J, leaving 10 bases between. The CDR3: CASSAGRLAKNIQYF. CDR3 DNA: TGTGCCAGCAGTGCAGGCAGATTAGCCAAAAACATTCAGTACTTC.

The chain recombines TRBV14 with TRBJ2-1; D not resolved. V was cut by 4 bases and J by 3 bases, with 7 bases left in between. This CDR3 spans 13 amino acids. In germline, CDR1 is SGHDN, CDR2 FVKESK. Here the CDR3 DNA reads TGTGCCAGCAGCCGTCCTTTCTACAATGAGCAGTTCTTC. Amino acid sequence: CASSRPFYNEQFF.

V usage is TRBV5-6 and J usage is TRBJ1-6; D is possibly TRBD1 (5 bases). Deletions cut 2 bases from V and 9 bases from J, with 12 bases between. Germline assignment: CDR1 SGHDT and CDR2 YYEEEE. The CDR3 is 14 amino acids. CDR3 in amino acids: CASSFGAYASPLHF. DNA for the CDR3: TGTGCCAGCAGCTTTGGGGCATATGCTTCACCCCTCCACTTT. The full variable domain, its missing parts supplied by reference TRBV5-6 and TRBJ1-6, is DAGVTQSPTHLIKTRGQQVTLRCSPKSGHDTVSWYQQALGQGPQFIFQYYEEEERQRGNFPDRFSGHQFPNYSSELNVNALLLGDSALYLCASSFGAYASPLHFGNGTRLTVT.

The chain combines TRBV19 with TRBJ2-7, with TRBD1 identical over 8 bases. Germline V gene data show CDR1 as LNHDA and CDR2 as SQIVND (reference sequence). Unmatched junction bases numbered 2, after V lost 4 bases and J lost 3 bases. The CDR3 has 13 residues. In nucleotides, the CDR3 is TGTGCCAGTAGTAAAGGACAGGGCTACGAGCAGTACTTC. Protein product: CASSKGQGYEQYF.

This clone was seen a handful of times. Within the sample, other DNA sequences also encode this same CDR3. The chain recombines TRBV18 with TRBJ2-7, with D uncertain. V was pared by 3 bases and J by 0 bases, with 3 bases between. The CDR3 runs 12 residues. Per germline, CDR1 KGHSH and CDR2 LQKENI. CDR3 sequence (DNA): TGTGCCAGCTCACCCAGCTCCTACGAGCAGTACTTC. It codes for CASSPSSYEQYF.